This T cell receptor beta chain was sequenced during a study of blood T cell repertoires in COVID-19. Study in general: T cells, B-cell-depleted T cells, or PBMCs supplied cDNA or gDNA.

Symptom resolution, clearance, or two negative PCRs marked donors in Cohort 3 as recovered. Germline CDR1 and CDR2: LGHDT and YNNKEL (reference sequence). The trim removed 0 bases at V and 4 bases at J, leaving 6 bases unmatched. This CDR3 has 17 residues. Authors' data handling: For nucleated cells, counts were estimated from reference gene primer amplification. Here immunoSEQ multiplex PCR was the method, and the copy in TCRdb shows in-frame clones only, minus some. V, J and clone size reflect that table, while D and trimming were determined from the DNA. The sample lists some 320,000 clones, roughly nine tenths occurring once.

The gene calls are TRBV3-1 (or the pseudogene TRBV3-2) and TRBJ1-5; TRBD1 agrees at 10 bases. The specimen was PBMCs or T cells enriched from blood (not recorded which). This receptor was taken from a man aged 55 to 69 who had recovered from COVID-19. The CDR3 reads CASSQDLRTGGNQPQHF. CDR3 nucleotides: TGTGCCAGCAGCCAAGACTTGAGGACAGGGGGTAATCAGCCCCAGCATTTT.